Listed below are T cell receptor beta chains from one sample, sequenced in a study of cytomegalovirus exposure and HLA in healthy donors. Assay: immunoSEQ multiplex PCR; the TCRdb copy retains only in-frame clones and omits some. The sample holds about 180,000 clones, over 70% seen once. Sequencing input: PBMCs. These receptors originate from a male donor in good health and CMV-seronegative. Both conserved end residues are part of each CDR3. The D gene is left open where the match is weak. Clone size is not always given. Where it is, it says once, few, many or a class for expanded clones.

clone size: .; J gene: TRBJ2-1; D gene: .; V gene: TRBV28; CDR3 protein: CASSLWGTGAANNEQLF; CDR3 DNA: .
clone size: .; J gene: TRBJ2-3; D gene: TRBD1; V gene: TRBV7-3; CDR3 protein: CASSSIGGQGADTQYF; CDR3 DNA: TGTGCCAGCAGCTCCATTGGGGGACAGGGGGCAGATACGCAGTATTTT
clone size: .; J gene: TRBJ2-7; D gene: TRBD2; V gene: TRBV9; CDR3 protein: CASSPVIAGYEQYF; CDR3 DNA: TGTGCCAGCAGCCCCGTAATAGCGGGATACGAGCAGTACTTC
clone size: .; J gene: TRBJ1-5; D gene: TRBD1; V gene: TRBV18; CDR3 protein: CASSPATGSLSNQPQHF; CDR3 DNA: TGTGCCAGCTCACCTGCGACAGGGTCCCTTAGCAATCAGCCCCAGCATTTT
clone size: .; J gene: TRBJ1-6; D gene: TRBD1; V gene: TRBV5-6; CDR3 protein: CASSPGQVRNSPLHF; CDR3 DNA: TGTGCCAGCAGCCCGGGACAGGTTAGGAATTCACCCCTCCACTTT
clone size: .; J gene: TRBJ1-2; D gene: TRBD1; V gene: TRBV6-4; CDR3 protein: CASSDSNRGGYTF; CDR3 DNA: TGTGCCAGCAGTGACTCCAACAGGGGTGGCTACACCTTC
clone size: .; J gene: TRBJ1-5; D gene: TRBD1; V gene: TRBV5-8; CDR3 protein: CASSPERRDSSNQPQHF; CDR3 DNA: TGTGCCAGCAGCCCCGAGAGGCGGGACAGTAGCAATCAGCCCCAGCATTTT
clone size: once; J gene: TRBJ2-3; D gene: TRBD2; V gene: TRBV30; CDR3 protein: CAWSGEMTGGIYTQYF; CDR3 DNA: TGTGCCTGGAGTGGGGAGATGACGGGAGGGATTTATACGCAGTATTTT
clone size: .; J gene: TRBJ2-2; D gene: TRBD2; V gene: TRBV5-1; CDR3 protein: CASSDWTSGSGELFF; CDR3 DNA: TGCGCCAGCAGCGATTGGACTAGCGGGAGCGGGGAGCTGTTTTTT
clone size: .; J gene: TRBJ2-7; D gene: .; V gene: TRBV30; CDR3 protein: CAWTGEADSYEQYF; CDR3 DNA: TGTGCCTGGACTGGTGAGGCGGATTCCTACGAGCAGTACTTC
clone size: .; J gene: TRBJ1-6; D gene: .; V gene: TRBV5-6; CDR3 protein: CASSSVDNSPLHF; CDR3 DNA: TGTGCCAGCAGCTCCGTTGATAATTCACCCCTCCACTTT
clone size: once; J gene: TRBJ2-3; D gene: .; V gene: TRBV6-5; CDR3 protein: CASSYLLSTDTQYF; CDR3 DNA: TGTGCCAGCAGTTACCTCCTTAGCACAGATACGCAGTATTTT
clone size: .; J gene: TRBJ2-1; D gene: .; V gene: TRBV7-3; CDR3 protein: CASSFYGGTGHNEQFF; CDR3 DNA: TGTGCCAGCAGCTTTTATGGCGGGACTGGTCACAATGAGCAGTTCTTC
clone size: few; J gene: TRBJ2-1; D gene: .; V gene: TRBV5-1; CDR3 protein: CASSSRGSGYNEQFF; CDR3 DNA: TGCGCCAGCAGCTCCCGGGGTAGCGGCTACAATGAGCAGTTCTTC
clone size: .; J gene: TRBJ1-6; D gene: TRBD1; V gene: TRBV27; CDR3 protein: CASRQGRTYNSPLHF; CDR3 DNA: TGTGCCAGCCGACAGGGCCGCACCTATAATTCACCCCTCCACTTT
clone size: .; J gene: TRBJ2-7; D gene: TRBD1; V gene: TRBV5-8; CDR3 protein: CASSSGTGSYEQYF; CDR3 DNA: TGTGCCAGCAGCTCCGGGACAGGGTCATACGAGCAGTACTTC
clone size: .; J gene: TRBJ2-7; D gene: TRBD1; V gene: TRBV7-6; CDR3 protein: CASSTGQGYTYEQYF; CDR3 DNA: TGTGCCAGCAGCACAGGACAGGGGTACACCTACGAGCAGTACTTC
clone size: .; J gene: TRBJ2-5; D gene: .; V gene: TRBV6-5; CDR3 protein: CASSYLRGETQYF; CDR3 DNA: TGTGCCAGCAGTTACCTACGCGGAGAGACCCAGTACTTC
clone size: .; J gene: TRBJ2-7; D gene: TRBD1; V gene: TRBV2; CDR3 protein: CASSGQGPSYEQYF; CDR3 DNA: TGTGCCAGCAGTGGACAGGGCCCGTCCTACGAGCAGTACTTC
clone size: .; J gene: TRBJ2-3; D gene: TRBD1; V gene: TRBV18; CDR3 protein: CASSQGDRDTDTQYF; CDR3 DNA: TGTGCCAGCTCACAAGGAGACAGGGATACAGATACGCAGTATTTT
clone size: once; J gene: TRBJ1-4; D gene: .; V gene: TRBV6-5; CDR3 protein: CASSYGGGLAEKLFF; CDR3 DNA: TGTGCCAGCAGTTACGGGGGCGGGCTAGCTGAAAAACTGTTTTTT
clone size: .; J gene: TRBJ2-5; D gene: TRBD2; V gene: TRBV9; CDR3 protein: CASSVLAEATQYF; CDR3 DNA: TGTGCCAGCAGCGTTCTAGCGGAGGCGACCCAGTACTTC
clone size: few; J gene: TRBJ1-2; D gene: TRBD1; V gene: TRBV19; CDR3 protein: CASLKVGTGIPAGYTF; CDR3 DNA: TGTGCCAGTTTGAAAGTGGGGACAGGGATACCGGCTGGCTACACCTTC
clone size: .; J gene: TRBJ1-5; D gene: TRBD1; V gene: TRBV30; CDR3 protein: CAWSPPGTGYQPQHF; CDR3 DNA: TGTGCCTGGAGTCCACCCGGGACAGGGTACCAGCCCCAGCATTTT
clone size: once; J gene: TRBJ2-2; D gene: TRBD1; V gene: TRBV28; CDR3 protein: CASSRDRESTGELFF; CDR3 DNA: TGTGCCAGCAGTCGAGACAGGGAGTCCACCGGGGAGCTGTTTTTT
clone size: once; J gene: TRBJ2-3; D gene: TRBD1; V gene: TRBV18; CDR3 protein: CASSYDRGQGSEDTQYF; CDR3 DNA: TGTGCCAGCTCCTACGATCGCGGACAGGGGTCAGAAGATACGCAGTATTTT
clone size: .; J gene: TRBJ2-7; D gene: TRBD1; V gene: TRBV9; CDR3 protein: CASSVEGQGAHEQYF; CDR3 DNA: TGTGCCAGCAGCGTAGAGGGACAGGGTGCACACGAGCAGTACTTC
clone size: .; J gene: TRBJ1-1; D gene: .; V gene: TRBV6-5; CDR3 protein: CASIVGGADTEAFF; CDR3 DNA: TGTGCCAGCATTGTGGGGGGGGCGGACACTGAAGCTTTCTTT
clone size: .; J gene: TRBJ1-1; D gene: .; V gene: TRBV5-5; CDR3 protein: CASSLVVTGTEAFF; CDR3 DNA: TGTGCCAGCAGCTTGGTGGTTACAGGAACCGAAGCTTTCTTT
clone size: few; J gene: TRBJ1-4; D gene: .; V gene: TRBV2; CDR3 protein: CASIWSPSTNEKLFF; CDR3 DNA: TGTGCCAGCATATGGAGCCCCTCAACTAATGAAAAACTGTTTTTT
clone size: .; J gene: TRBJ1-5; D gene: .; V gene: TRBV6-6; CDR3 protein: CASTSGQLNQPQHF; CDR3 DNA: TGTGCCAGCACTTCTGGACAGCTCAATCAGCCCCAGCATTTT
clone size: .; J gene: TRBJ2-1; D gene: TRBD1; V gene: TRBV11-2; CDR3 protein: CASSRGRINQDNEQFF; CDR3 DNA: TGTGCCAGCAGCAGGGGGCGCATTAATCAAGACAATGAGCAGTTCTTC
clone size: .; J gene: TRBJ2-1; D gene: TRBD1; V gene: TRBV2; CDR3 protein: CASRFRGRSSYNEQFF; CDR3 DNA: TGTGCCAGCAGGTTTAGGGGGCGAAGCTCCTACAATGAGCAGTTCTTC
clone size: .; J gene: TRBJ1-1; D gene: .; V gene: TRBV6-5; CDR3 protein: CASSYSFYSMNTEAFF; CDR3 DNA: TGTGCCAGCAGTTACTCGTTCTACAGCATGAACACTGAAGCTTTCTTT
clone size: .; J gene: TRBJ2-7; D gene: .; V gene: TRBV7-9; CDR3 protein: CASSLRNEQYF; CDR3 DNA: TGTGCCAGCAGCTTGAGGAACGAGCAGTACTTC